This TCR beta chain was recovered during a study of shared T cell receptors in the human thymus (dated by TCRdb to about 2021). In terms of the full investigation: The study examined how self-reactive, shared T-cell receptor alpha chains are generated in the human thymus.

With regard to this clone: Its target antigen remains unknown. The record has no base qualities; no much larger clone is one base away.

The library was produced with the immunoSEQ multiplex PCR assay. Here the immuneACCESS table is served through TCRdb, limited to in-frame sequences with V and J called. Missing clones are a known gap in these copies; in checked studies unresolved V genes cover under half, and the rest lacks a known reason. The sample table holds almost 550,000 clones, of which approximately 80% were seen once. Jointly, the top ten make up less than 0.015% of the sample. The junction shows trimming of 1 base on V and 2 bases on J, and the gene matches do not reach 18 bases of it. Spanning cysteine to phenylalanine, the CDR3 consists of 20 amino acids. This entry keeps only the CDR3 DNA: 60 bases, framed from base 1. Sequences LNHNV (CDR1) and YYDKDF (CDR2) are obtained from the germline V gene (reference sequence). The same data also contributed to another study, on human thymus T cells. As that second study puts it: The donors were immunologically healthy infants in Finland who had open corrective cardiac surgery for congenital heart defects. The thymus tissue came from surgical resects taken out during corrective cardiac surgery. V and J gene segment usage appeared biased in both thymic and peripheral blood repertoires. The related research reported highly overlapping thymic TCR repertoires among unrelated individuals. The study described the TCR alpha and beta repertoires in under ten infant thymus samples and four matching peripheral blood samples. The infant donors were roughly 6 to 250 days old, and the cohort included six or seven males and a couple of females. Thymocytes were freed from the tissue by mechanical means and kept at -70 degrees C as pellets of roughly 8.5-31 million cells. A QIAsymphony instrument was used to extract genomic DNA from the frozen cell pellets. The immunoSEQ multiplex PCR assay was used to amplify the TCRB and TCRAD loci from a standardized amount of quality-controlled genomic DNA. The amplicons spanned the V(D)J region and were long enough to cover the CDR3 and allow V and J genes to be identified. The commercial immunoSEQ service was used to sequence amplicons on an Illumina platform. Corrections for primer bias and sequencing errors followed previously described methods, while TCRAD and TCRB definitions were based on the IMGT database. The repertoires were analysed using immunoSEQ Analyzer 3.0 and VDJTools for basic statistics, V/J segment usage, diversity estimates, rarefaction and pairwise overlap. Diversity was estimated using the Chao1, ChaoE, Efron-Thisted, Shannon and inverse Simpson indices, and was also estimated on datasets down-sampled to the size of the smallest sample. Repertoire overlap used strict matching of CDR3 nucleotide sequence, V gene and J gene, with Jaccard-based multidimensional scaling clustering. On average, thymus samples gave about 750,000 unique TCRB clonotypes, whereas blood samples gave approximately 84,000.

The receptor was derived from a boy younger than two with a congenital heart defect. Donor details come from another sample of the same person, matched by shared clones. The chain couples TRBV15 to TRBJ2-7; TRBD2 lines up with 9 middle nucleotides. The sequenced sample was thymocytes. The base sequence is TGTGCCACCAGCAGAGTCCCAGGGTCATCTCTAGCGGGATTAACCTACGAGCAGTACTTC. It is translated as CATSRVPGSSLAGLTYEQYF.